The 27 T cell receptor beta chains below come from one sample, sequenced in a study of cytomegalovirus exposure and HLA in healthy donors. The repertoire was sequenced with immunoSEQ multiplex PCR; TCRdb's copy has only in-frame clones and lacks some. The table records 150,000 to 200,000 clones, roughly 86% of them present only once. The sequencing input was PBMCs. The receptors shown here come from a man younger than 35 in good health and CMV-seropositive.

The J gene is TRBJ2-7, the V gene TRBV27; TRBD2 matches at 7 bases. Trimming at V came to 0 bases and at J to 7 bases, leaving 3 bases not matched to a gene. The length of the CDR3 is 13 residues. Germline CDR1 is MNHEY and CDR2 is SMNVEV (reference sequence). CDR3: CASSLSVLAEQYF. CDR3 nucleotide sequence: TGTGCCAGCAGTTTATCGGTACTAGCGGAGCAGTACTTC.

The chain carries TRBV27 and TRBJ1-2; D may be TRBD1 (6 bases). The germline V and J ends were trimmed by 3 bases and 8 bases, with 13 bases remaining between them. Germline CDR1 is MNHEY and CDR2 is SMNVEV (reference sequence). The CDR3 has 13 amino acids. CDR3 DNA sequence: TGTGCCAGCAGTTTCACTCAGGGGTGGGGCTACACCTTC. Encoded protein: CASSFTQGWGYTF.

The genes are TRBV19 and TRBJ2-7; 8 bases fit TRBD2. With V trimmed by 6 bases and J by 7 bases, 23 bases remained unmatched. CDR1 is LNHDA, CDR2 SQIVND, per germline (reference sequence). This CDR3 is 18 amino acids long. For the CDR3, the DNA is TGTGCCAGTAGAAGCGGCTCAAGGCTGGGACTAGATCCCTGGGAGCAGTACTTC. Translating gives CASRSGSRLGLDPWEQYF.

The chain recombines TRBV12-5 with TRBJ1-1; the D is unclear. With 5 bases removed from V and 4 bases from J, the gap between germline ends came to 11 bases. CDR1 and CDR2 from the germline V gene are LGHNT and FRNRAP. This CDR3 contains 13 residues. CDR3 coding DNA: TGTGCTAGTGGTCCTGGCCTCCTCACTGAAGCTTTCTTT. This codes for CASGPGLLTEAFF. Based on the CDR3 plus reference TRBV12-5 and TRBJ1-1, the full variable domain is DARVTQTPRHKVTEMGQEVTMRCQPILGHNTVFWYRQTMMQGLELLAYFRNRAPLDDSGMPKDRFSAEMPDATLATLKIQPSEPRDSAVYFCASGPGLLTEAFFGQGTRLTVV.

This chain connects TRBV19 to TRBJ2-2, with 9 bases identical to TRBD2. This CDR3 comprises 15 residues. CDR1 LNHDA and CDR2 SQIVND come from the germline V gene (reference sequence). V shed 6 bases and J 6 bases; nucleotides not matched to a gene: 8. This CDR3 reads CASSHSGRASGELFF. The CDR3 nucleotides read TGTGCCAGTAGCCATAGCGGGAGAGCCTCCGGGGAGCTGTTTTTT.

The chain is built from TRBV28 and TRBJ2-2; 9 positions match TRBD2. The junction had 9 bases not matched to a gene; V was cut back by 0 bases and J by 4 bases. Germline V lookup: CDR1 MDHEN, CDR2 SYDVKM. There are 18 residues in the CDR3. This CDR3 reads CASSLWGGRAGGTGELFF. DNA for the CDR3: TGTGCCAGCAGTTTATGGGGCGGGAGGGCCGGTGGCACCGGGGAGCTGTTTTTT.

The chain is built from TRBV28 and TRBJ2-2; 8 bases fit TRBD2. The CDR3 has 16 amino acids. In germline, CDR1 is MDHEN, CDR2 SYDVKM. With V trimmed by 5 bases and J by 0 bases, 5 bases remained unmatched. The CDR3 nucleotides are TGTGCCAGCAGTCCCCGGGGGGGCGCGAACACCGGGGAGCTGTTTTTT. Translating it yields CASSPRGGANTGELFF. The variable domain in full, with the rest retrieved from reference TRBV28 and TRBJ2-2, is DVKVTQSSRYLVKRTGEKVFLECVQDMDHENMFWYRQDPGLGLRLIYFSYDVKMKEKGDIPEGYSVSREKKERFSLILESASTNQTSMYLCASSPRGGANTGELFFGEGSRLTVL.

This clone was recorded only once. This chain links TRBV18 with TRBJ2-6; TRBD1 aligns across 7 bases. Germline-derived CDR1 and CDR2 are KGHSH and LQKENI. The CDR3 contains 17 residues. The V gene end was trimmed by 3 bases and the J gene end by 0 bases; junction bases not matched to a gene: 5. The CDR3: CASSPGTVFSGANVLTF. In DNA form, the CDR3 reads TGTGCCAGCTCACCCGGGACAGTATTCTCTGGGGCCAACGTCCTGACTTTC.

The rearrangement links TRBV7-8 to TRBJ2-7; TRBD1 matches 7 bases. Germline V gene sequence: CDR1 SGHVS, CDR2 FQNEAQ. V trimming: 5 bases; J trimming: 2 bases; junction bases outside the gene matches: 9. The CDR3 spans 15 residues. In DNA form, the CDR3 reads TGTGCCAGCAGCCCATGGACAGGATCCACCTACGAGCAGTACTTC. As protein: CASSPWTGSTYEQYF.

This chain uses TRBV28 with TRBJ1-1, with a weak D call TRBD1 (5 bases). Per the germline V gene, CDR1 is MDHEN and CDR2 is SYDVKM. The V end was cut by 5 bases, the J end by 1 base, with 11 bases between. The length of the CDR3 is 14 residues. The CDR3 region has the DNA TGTGCCAGCAGTATACAGGACCCGAACACTGAAGCTTTCTTT. Encoded protein: CASSIQDPNTEAFF.

This chain connects TRBV5-1 to TRBJ1-6; D might be TRBD1 (6 bases). The CDR3 has 14 amino acids. Trimming removed 0 bases at V and 10 bases at J, with 11 bases between. The germline CDR1 and CDR2 sequences are SGHRS and YFSETQ. The CDR3 bases are TGCGCCAGCAGCTTGGAACAGGGTAGCTCACCCCTCCACTTT. It yields the protein CASSLEQGSSPLHF.

The rearrangement links TRBV10-3 to TRBJ2-3; 8 bases match TRBD1. V lost 8 bases, J lost 4 bases, and 11 bases stayed unmatched. Germline V gives CDR1 ENHRY, CDR2 SYGVKD. The CDR3 is 15 amino acids. The CDR3 nucleotides read TGTGCCATCGGAAAAACAGGGGGGAAGGCAGATACGCAGTATTTT. This encodes CAIGKTGGKADTQYF.

The chain is built from TRBV28 and TRBJ2-1, with D possibly being TRBD1 (6 bases). V was cut by 5 bases and J by 4 bases, with 21 bases left in between. This CDR3 spans 17 amino acids. Germline V lookup: CDR1 MDHEN, CDR2 SYDVKM. The CDR3 loop reads CASSPYKQGPRYNEQFF. CDR3 DNA sequence: TGTGCCAGCAGTCCATACAAACAGGGCCCCCGATACAATGAGCAGTTCTTC.

J is TRBJ2-7 and V is TRBV9, with D possibly TRBD2 on 6 matching bases. The CDR3 runs 14 residues. From germline, CDR1 is SGDLS and CDR2 YYNGEE. The V end lost 3 bases, the J end lost 2 bases, and 12 bases lay between the germline ends. The CDR3 protein is CASSETGVPYEQYF. The CDR3 DNA reads as TGTGCCAGCAGCGAGACGGGGGTGCCCTACGAGCAGTACTTC.

The CDR3 region is CASRTGLLQETQYF. The CDR3 nucleotides are TGTGCCAGCAGGACGGGACTGCTACAAGAGACCCAGTACTTC. V is TRBV11-2 and J is TRBJ2-5; weak D call: TRBD2 (6 bases). CDR1 is SGHAT, CDR2 FQNNGV, per germline. The CDR3 spans 14 residues. Trimming left V 6 bases short and J 2 bases short, with 13 bases between.

This clone was seen only once. The chain joins TRBV9 to TRBJ1-5; tentative D call: TRBD1 (5 bases). Per germline, CDR1 SGDLS and CDR2 YYNGEE. CDR3 length equals 15 residues. V lost 3 bases and J 3 bases, leaving 13 bases between the germline ends. This CDR3 reads CASSAGGGVNQPQHF. In nucleotides, the CDR3 is TGTGCCAGCAGCGCCGGGGGGGGAGTCAATCAGCCCCAGCATTTT.

The chain combines TRBV14 with TRBJ2-7, with 8 bases that match TRBD2. Germline CDR1 and CDR2: SGHDN and FVKESK. Trimming took 4 bases from V and 2 from J; bases not matched to a gene: 10. The CDR3 loop spans 16 amino acids. The CDR3 DNA follows: TGTGCCAGCAGCCTAGGAAGTTGGCGGGGGGCCTACGAGCAGTACTTC. The encoded protein is CASSLGSWRGAYEQYF.

V usage is TRBV7-9 and J usage is TRBJ1-2; 7 bases are shared with TRBD1. CDR3 length: 15 residues. The germline CDR1 and CDR2 sequences are SEHNR and FQNEAQ (reference sequence). Trimming at V came to 1 base and at J to 5 bases, leaving 7 bases not matched to a gene. As DNA, the CDR3 is TGTGCCAGCAGCTTAGGCGGGGACAGTTCTTATGGCTACACCTTC. Encoded protein: CASSLGGDSSYGYTF.

The V call is TRBV5-6, the J call TRBJ1-1; D possibly corresponds to TRBD1 (5 bases). Trimming cost V 4 bases and J 4 bases, with 14 bases left between them. The length of the CDR3 is 14 residues. Germline V CDR1 and CDR2: SGHDT, YYEEEE. CDR3 in amino acids: CASSMNWGGTEAFF. The CDR3 DNA sequence: TGTGCCAGCAGCATGAACTGGGGGGGCACTGAAGCTTTCTTT.

The CDR3 protein is CSATIYNEQFF. The CDR3 coding sequence is TGCAGTGCTACTATATACAATGAGCAGTTCTTC. The rearrangement uses TRBV20-1 and TRBJ2-1; no firm D call. Per the germline V gene, CDR1 is DFQATT and CDR2 is SNEGSKA (reference sequence). The CDR3 extends over 11 amino acids. Trimming took off 4 bases at V and 4 bases at J, with 5 bases between the two ends.

This chain uses TRBV7-6 with TRBJ2-2; perhaps TRBD2 as D (6 bases). Deletions cut 4 bases from V and 6 bases from J, with 15 bases between. CDR1 SGHVS and CDR2 FNYEAQ come from the germline V gene. CDR3 length equals 15 residues. Here the CDR3 DNA reads TGTGCCAGCAGCTGGGAGGCTAGTCCGCCCGGGGAGCTGTTTTTT. This encodes CASSWEASPPGELFF. Full variable domain (remainder filled in from reference TRBV7-6 and TRBJ2-2): GAGVSQSPRYKVTKRGQDVALRCDPISGHVSLYWYRQALGQGPEFLTYFNYEAQQDKSGLPNDRFSAERPEGSISTLTIQRTEQRDSAMYRCASSWEASPPGELFFGEGSRLTVL.

The chain joins TRBV7-2 to TRBJ2-5; no clear D. The V end was cut by 5 bases, the J end by 3 bases, with 10 bases between. The CDR3 loop spans 13 amino acids. In germline, CDR1 is SGHTA, CDR2 FQGNSA. DNA for the CDR3: TGTGCCAGCAGCGCGCGACGGGAAGAGACCCAGTACTTC. Amino acid sequence: CASSARREETQYF.

The chain carries TRBV7-8 and TRBJ1-2; D is unclear. Germline CDR1 is SGHVS and CDR2 is FQNEAQ. This CDR3 comprises 17 residues. The V end lost 4 bases, the J end lost 6 bases, and 24 bases lay between the germline ends. Here the CDR3 reads CASSSRRVPLSGDGYTF. The CDR3, as DNA: TGTGCCAGCAGCTCCCGCCGGGTTCCCTTGTCTGGCGATGGCTACACCTTC.

The chain has TRBV5-6 and TRBJ1-1; a possible D gene is TRBD1 (6 bases). V was clipped by 4 bases and J by 0 bases, with 13 bases between them. The germline V gene has CDR1 SGHDT and CDR2 YYEEEE. The length of the CDR3 is 15 residues. This CDR3 reads CASSLDRTMNTEAFF. DNA for the CDR3: TGTGCCAGCAGCCTGGACAGAACCATGAACACTGAAGCTTTCTTT.

The chain uses TRBV4-2 and TRBJ2-1, with D possibly being TRBD2 (6 bases). The CDR3 covers 14 residues. V was cut by 5 bases and J by 9 bases, with 17 bases left in between. The germline CDR1 and CDR2 sequences are LGHNA and YNFKEQ. The DNA of the CDR3 is TGTGCCAGCAGCAACGGACCAGGCGGGGTTGAGCAGTTCTTC. This encodes CASSNGPGGVEQFF.

The rearrangement joins TRBV5-1 to TRBJ2-7; D unclear. The CDR3 consists of 16 residues. CDR1 is SGHRS and CDR2 is YFSETQ in the germline V gene. Deletions cut 3 bases from V and 3 bases from J, with 19 bases between. CDR3 nucleotide sequence: TGCGCCAGCAGCTCGACCCCAGGTCCTTCGTTCTACGAGCAGTACTTC. It yields the protein CASSSTPGPSFYEQYF.

V and J are TRBV19 and TRBJ1-2; 8 bases are shared with TRBD1. The V segment lost 10 bases and the J segment 8 bases; nucleotides outside the gene matches: 12. Germline lookup yields CDR1 LNHDA and CDR2 SQIVND (reference sequence). This CDR3 region has 13 residues. The CDR3 DNA sequence: TGTGCCACAATACAGGGGGGGTCGAGCGGCTACACCTTC. Its protein is CATIQGGSSGYTF.